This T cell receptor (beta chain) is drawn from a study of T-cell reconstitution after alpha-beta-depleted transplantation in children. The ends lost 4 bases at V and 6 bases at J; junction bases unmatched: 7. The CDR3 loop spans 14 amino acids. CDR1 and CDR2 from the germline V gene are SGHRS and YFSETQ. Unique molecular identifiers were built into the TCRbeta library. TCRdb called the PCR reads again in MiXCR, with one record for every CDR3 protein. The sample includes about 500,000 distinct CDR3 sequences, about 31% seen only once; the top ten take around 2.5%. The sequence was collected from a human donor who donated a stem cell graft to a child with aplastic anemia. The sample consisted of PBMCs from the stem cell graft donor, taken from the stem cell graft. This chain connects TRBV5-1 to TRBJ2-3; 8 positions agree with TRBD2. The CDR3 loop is CASSPEREMDTQYF. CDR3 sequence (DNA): TGCGCCAGCAGCCCGGAGCGGGAGATGGATACGCAGTATTTT.